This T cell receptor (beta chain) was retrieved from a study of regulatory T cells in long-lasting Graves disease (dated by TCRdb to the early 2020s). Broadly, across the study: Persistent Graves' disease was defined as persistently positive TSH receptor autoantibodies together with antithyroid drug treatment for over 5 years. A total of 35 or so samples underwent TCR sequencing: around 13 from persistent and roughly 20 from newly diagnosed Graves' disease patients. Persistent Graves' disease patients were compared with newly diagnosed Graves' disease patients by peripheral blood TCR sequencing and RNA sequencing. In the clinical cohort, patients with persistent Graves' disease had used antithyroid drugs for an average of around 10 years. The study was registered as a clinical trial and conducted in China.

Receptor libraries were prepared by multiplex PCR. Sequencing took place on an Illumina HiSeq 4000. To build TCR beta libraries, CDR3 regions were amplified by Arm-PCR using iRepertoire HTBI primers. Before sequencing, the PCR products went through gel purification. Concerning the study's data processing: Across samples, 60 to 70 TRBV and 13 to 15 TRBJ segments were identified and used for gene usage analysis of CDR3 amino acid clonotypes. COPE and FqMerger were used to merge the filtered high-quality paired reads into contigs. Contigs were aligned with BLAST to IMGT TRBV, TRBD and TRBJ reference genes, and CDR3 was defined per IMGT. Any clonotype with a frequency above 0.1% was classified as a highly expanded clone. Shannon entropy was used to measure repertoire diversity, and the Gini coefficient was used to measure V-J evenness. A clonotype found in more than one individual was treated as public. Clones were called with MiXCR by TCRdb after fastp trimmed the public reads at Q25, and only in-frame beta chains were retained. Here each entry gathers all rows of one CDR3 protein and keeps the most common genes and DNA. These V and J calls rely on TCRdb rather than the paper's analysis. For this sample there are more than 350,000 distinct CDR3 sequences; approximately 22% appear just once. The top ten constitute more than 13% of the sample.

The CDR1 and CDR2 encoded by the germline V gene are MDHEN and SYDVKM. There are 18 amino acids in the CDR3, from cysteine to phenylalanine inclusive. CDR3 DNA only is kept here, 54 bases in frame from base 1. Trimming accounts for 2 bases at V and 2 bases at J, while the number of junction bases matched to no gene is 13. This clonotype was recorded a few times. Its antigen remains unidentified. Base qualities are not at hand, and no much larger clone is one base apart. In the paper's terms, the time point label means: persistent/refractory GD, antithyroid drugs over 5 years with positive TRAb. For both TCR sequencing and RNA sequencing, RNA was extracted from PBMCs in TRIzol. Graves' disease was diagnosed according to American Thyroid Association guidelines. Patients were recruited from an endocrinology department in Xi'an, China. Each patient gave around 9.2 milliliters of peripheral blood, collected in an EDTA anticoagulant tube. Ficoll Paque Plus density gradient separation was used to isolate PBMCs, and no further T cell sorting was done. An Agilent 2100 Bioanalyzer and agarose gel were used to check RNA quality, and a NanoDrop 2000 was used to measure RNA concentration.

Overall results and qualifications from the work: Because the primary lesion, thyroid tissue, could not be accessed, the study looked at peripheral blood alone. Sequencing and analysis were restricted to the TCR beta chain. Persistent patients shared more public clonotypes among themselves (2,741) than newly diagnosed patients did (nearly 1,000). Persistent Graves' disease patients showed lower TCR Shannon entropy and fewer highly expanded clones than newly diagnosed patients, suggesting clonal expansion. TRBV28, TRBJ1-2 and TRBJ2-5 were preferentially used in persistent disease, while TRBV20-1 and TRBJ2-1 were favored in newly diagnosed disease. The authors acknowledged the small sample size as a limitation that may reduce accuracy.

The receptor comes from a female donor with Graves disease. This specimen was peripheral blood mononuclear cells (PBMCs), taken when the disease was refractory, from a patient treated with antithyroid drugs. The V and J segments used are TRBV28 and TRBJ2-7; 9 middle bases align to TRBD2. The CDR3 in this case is CASSLMVSASGTPYEQYF. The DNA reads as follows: TGTGCCAGCAGTTTAATGGTTTCGGCTAGCGGGACCCCCTACGAGCAGTACTTC.